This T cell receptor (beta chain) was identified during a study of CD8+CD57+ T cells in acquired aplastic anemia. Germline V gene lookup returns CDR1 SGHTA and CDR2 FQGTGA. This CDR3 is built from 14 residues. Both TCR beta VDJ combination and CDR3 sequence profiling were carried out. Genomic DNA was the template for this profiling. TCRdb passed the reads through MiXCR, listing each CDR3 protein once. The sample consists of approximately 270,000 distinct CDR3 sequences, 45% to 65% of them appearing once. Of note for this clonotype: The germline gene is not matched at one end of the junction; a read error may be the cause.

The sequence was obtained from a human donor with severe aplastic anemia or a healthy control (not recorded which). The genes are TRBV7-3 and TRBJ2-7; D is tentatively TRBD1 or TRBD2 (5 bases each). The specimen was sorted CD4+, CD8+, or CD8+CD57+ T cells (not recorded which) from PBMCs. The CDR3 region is CASSQGQGTYEQCF. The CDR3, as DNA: TGTGCCAGCAGCCAAGGACAAGGGACCTACGAGCAGTGCTTC.